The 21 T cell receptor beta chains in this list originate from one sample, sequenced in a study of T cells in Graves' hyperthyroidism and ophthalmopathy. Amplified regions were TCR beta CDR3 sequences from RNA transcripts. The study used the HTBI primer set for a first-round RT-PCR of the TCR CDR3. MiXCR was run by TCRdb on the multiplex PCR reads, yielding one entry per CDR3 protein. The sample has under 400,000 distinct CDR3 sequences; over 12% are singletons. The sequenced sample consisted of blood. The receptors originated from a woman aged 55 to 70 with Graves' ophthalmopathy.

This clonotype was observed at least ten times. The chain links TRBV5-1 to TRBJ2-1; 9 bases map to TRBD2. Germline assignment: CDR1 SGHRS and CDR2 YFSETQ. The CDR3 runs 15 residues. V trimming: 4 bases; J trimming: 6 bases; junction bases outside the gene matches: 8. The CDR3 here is CASSPTASGTNEQFF. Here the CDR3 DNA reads TGCGCCAGCAGCCCCACGGCTAGCGGGACCAATGAGCAGTTCTTC.

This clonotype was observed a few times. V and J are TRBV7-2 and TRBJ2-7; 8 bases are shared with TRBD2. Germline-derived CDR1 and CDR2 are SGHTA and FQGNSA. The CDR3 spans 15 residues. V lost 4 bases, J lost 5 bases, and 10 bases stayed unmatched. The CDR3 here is CASSSRGGAPNEQYF. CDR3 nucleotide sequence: TGTGCCAGCAGCTCCCGGGGGGGGGCACCCAACGAGCAGTACTTC.

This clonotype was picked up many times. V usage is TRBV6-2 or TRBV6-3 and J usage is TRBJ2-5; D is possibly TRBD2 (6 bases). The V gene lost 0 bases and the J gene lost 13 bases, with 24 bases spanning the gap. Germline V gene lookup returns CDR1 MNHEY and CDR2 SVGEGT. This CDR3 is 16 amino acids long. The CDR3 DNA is TGTGCCAGCAGTTACTCGGGCCGGGACTCCAGGTTGATTTTGTACTTC. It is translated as CASSYSGRDSRLILYF.

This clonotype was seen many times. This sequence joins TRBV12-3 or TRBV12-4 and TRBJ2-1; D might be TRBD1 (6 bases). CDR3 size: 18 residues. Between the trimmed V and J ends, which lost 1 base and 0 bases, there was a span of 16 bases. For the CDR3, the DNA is TGTGCCAGCAGTTTAGGTCAAGTGGGGGCTAGCTCCTACAATGAGCAGTTCTTC. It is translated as CASSLGQVGASSYNEQFF.

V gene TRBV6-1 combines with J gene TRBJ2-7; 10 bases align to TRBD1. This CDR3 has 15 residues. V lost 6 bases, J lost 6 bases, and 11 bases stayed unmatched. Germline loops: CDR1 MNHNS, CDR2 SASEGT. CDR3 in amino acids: CASSQGQGQRFEQYF. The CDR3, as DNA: TGTGCCAGCAGCCAGGGACAGGGGCAAAGATTCGAGCAGTACTTC.

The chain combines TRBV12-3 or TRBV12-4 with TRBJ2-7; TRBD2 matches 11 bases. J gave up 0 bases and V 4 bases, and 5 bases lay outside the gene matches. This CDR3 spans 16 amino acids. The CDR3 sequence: CASSSRSGRASYEQYF. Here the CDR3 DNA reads TGTGCCAGCAGTTCCCGTAGCGGGAGGGCCTCCTACGAGCAGTACTTC.

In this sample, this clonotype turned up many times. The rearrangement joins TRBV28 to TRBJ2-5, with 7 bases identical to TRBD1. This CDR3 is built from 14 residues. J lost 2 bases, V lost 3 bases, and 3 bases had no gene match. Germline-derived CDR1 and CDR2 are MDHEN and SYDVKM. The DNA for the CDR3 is TGTGCCAGCAGTTTCCGGGACAGACAAGAGACCCAGTACTTC. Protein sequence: CASSFRDRQETQYF.

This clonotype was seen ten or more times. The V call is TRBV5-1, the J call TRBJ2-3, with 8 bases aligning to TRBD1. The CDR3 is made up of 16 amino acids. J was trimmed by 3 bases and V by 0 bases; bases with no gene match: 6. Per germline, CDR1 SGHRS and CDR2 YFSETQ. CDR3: CASSLDGQGGTDTQYF. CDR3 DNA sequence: TGCGCCAGCAGCTTGGACGGACAGGGCGGAACAGATACGCAGTATTTT.

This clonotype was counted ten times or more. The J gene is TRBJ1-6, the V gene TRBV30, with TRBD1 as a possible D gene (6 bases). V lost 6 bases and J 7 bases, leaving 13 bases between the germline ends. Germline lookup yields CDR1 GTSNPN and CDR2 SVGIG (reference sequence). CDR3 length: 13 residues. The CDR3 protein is CACTGTPNSPLHF. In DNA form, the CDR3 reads TGTGCCTGTACCGGGACACCAAATTCACCCCTCCACTTT.

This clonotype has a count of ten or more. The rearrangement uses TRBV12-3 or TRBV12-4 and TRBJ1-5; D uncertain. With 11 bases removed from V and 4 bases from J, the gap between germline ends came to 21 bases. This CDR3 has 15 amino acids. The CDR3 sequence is CASQAVRQPNQPQHF. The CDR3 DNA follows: TGTGCCTCGCAGGCCGTTCGGCAGCCAAATCAGCCCCAGCATTTT.

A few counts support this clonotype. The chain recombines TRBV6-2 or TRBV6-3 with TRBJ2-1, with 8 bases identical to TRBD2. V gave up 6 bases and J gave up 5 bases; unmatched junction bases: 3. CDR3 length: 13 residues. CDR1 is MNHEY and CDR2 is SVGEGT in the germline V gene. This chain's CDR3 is CASRSSGNNEQFF. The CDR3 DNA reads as TGTGCCAGCAGAAGTAGCGGGAACAATGAGCAGTTCTTC.

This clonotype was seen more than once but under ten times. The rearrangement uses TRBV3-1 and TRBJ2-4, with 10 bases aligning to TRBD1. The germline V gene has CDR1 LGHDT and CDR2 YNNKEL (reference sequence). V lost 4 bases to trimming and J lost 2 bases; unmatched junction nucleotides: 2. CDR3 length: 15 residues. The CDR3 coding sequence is TGTGCCAGCAGCCTGACAGGGGGCACCAAAAACATTCAGTACTTC. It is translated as CASSLTGGTKNIQYF.

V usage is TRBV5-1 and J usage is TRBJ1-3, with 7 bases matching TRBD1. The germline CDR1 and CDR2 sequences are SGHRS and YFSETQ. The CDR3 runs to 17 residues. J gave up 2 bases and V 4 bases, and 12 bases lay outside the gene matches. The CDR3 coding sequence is TGCGCCAGCAGCCCCGGGCAGGGGGGTCTACCTGGAAACACCATATATTTT. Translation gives CASSPGQGGLPGNTIYF.

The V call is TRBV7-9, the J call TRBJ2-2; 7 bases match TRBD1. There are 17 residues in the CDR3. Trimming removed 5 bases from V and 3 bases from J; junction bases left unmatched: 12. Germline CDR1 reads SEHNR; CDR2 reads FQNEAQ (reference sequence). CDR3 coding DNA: TGTGCCAGCAGCCCTAGAGGGGGCGTCGGGGACACCGGGGAGCTGTTTTTT. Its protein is CASSPRGGVGDTGELFF.

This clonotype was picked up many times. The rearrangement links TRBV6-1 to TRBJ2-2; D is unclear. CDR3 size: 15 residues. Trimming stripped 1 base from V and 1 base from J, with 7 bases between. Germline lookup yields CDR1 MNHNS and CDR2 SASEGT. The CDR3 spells CASSEDGWNTGELFF. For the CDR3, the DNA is TGTGCCAGCAGTGAAGATGGGTGGAACACCGGGGAGCTGTTTTTT.

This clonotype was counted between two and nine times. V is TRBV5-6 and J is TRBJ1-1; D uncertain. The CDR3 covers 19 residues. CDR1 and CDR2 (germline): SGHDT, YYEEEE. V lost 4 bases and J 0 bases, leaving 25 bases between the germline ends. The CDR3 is CASSPVLSGFELLNTEAFF. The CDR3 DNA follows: TGTGCCAGCAGCCCGGTCCTGAGTGGATTTGAGTTACTGAACACTGAAGCTTTCTTT.

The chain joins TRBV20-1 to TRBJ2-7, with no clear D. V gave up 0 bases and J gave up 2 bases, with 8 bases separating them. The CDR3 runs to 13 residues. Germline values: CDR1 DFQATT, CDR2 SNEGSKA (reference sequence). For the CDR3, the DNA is TGCAGTGCTAGAGATTCTAGAGCCTACGAGCAGTACTTC. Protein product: CSARDSRAYEQYF.

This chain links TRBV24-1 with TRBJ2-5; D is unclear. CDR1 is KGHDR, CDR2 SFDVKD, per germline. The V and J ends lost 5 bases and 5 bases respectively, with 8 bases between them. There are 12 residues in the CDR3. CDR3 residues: CATSASGETQYF. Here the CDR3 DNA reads TGTGCCACCAGTGCTTCCGGGGAGACCCAGTACTTC.

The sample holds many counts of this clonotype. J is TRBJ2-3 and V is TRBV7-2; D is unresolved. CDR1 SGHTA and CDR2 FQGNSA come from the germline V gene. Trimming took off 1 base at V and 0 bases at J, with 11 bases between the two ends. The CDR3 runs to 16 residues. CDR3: CASSLGGNPSTDTQYF. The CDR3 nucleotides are TGTGCCAGCAGCTTAGGAGGAAACCCTAGCACAGATACGCAGTATTTT.

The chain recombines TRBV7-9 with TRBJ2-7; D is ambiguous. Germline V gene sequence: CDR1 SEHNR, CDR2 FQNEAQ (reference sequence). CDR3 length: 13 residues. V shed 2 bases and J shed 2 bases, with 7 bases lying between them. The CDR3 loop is CASSLNPAYEQYF. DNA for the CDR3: TGTGCCAGCAGCTTAAATCCTGCCTACGAGCAGTACTTC.

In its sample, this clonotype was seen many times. The CDR3 here is CASSQTRGSGATEAFF. In nucleotides, the CDR3 is TGTGCCAGCAGCCAAACGAGGGGTTCGGGGGCGACTGAAGCTTTCTTT. The rearrangement uses TRBV28 and TRBJ1-1, with D maybe TRBD1 (6 bases). Germline values: CDR1 MDHEN, CDR2 SYDVKM. CDR3 length equals 16 residues. Between the trimmed V and J ends, which lost 6 bases and 5 bases, there was a span of 22 bases.